This T cell receptor (beta chain) was recovered during a study of vaccination effects on CD4 cells after COVID-19. Sequenced by immunoSEQ multiplex PCR; TCRdb stores in-frame clones only, minus some. The profile covers approximately 83,000 clones, with roughly 80% appearing a single time and more than 1% taken by the ten largest. Sequencing in the ViraFEST assay came after antigen-specific CD4+ T cells had been expanded with viral peptide pools, which were used to stimulate PBMC. Isolating CD4+ T cells followed more than 9 days of culture. Everyone in the study got two shots of either the BNT162b2 or mRNA-1273 vaccine. A note on this clone: Its cognate antigen is unknown.

General study findings and limits: Marked clonal contraction of infection- and vaccine-induced clones was seen late after vaccination.

The CDR3 spans 15 residues. Trimming shortened V by 0 bases and J by 3 bases, and 12 bases separated the two germline ends. Germline lookup yields CDR1 SGHNT and CDR2 YYREEE (reference sequence). The sequence came from a human donor who received a COVID-19 vaccine. The chain combines TRBV5-4 with TRBJ1-1; D is unclear. Sample: CD4+ T cells from PBMCs cultured with HCoV-OC43 spike peptides, taken after COVID-19 vaccination. Subset in this sample: HCoV-OC43 spike overlapping peptide pool stimulation. CDR3 in amino acids: CASSLDGGRYTEAFF. In nucleotides, the CDR3 is TGTGCCAGCAGCTTGGATGGAGGGAGATACACTGAAGCTTTCTTT.